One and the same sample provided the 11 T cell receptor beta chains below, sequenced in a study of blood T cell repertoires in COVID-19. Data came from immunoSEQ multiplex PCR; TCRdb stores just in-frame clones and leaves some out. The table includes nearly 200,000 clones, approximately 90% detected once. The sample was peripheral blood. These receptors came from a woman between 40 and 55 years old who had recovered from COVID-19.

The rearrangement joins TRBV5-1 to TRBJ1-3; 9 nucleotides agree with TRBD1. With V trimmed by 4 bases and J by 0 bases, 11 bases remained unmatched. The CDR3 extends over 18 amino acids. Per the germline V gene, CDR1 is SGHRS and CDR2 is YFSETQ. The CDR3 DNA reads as TGCGCCAGCAGCGCCGGGACAGGGCCCAAAAACTCTGGAAACACCATATATTTT. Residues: CASSAGTGPKNSGNTIYF.

CDR3: CSASLSRRNTEAFF. The CDR3 region has the DNA TGCAGTGCTAGTCTGTCCAGAAGGAACACTGAAGCTTTCTTT. The rearrangement uses TRBV20-1 and TRBJ1-1; D is unresolved. This CDR3 contains 14 residues. Trimming removed 3 bases from V and 1 base from J, with 12 bases in between. In germline, CDR1 is DFQATT, CDR2 SNEGSKA (reference sequence).

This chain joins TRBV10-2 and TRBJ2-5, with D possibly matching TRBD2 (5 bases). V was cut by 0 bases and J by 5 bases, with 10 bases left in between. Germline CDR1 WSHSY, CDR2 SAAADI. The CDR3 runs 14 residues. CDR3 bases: TGCGCCAGCAGTGAGTCTGCGGGTGGGGAGACCCAGTACTTC. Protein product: CASSESAGGETQYF.

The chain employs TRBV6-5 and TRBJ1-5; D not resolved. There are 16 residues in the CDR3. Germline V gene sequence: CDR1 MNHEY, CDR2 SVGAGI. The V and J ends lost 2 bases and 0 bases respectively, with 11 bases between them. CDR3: CASSYAGVDSNQPQHF. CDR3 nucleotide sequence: TGTGCCAGCAGTTACGCAGGCGTTGATAGCAATCAGCCCCAGCATTTT.

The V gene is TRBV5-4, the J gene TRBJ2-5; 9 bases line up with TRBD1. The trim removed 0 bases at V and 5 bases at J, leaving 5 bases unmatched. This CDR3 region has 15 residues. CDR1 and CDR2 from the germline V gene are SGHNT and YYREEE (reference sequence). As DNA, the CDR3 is TGTGCCAGCAGCTTGGGACAGGGGGGACTGGAGACCCAGTACTTC. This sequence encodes CASSLGQGGLETQYF.

Here the CDR3 DNA reads TGTGCCAGCAGTTACTCTCCGGGAGACGTCGAGACCCAGTACTTC. Translation: CASSYSPGDVETQYF. The rearrangement uses TRBV6-2 or TRBV6-3 and TRBJ2-5, with D tentatively TRBD2 (6 bases). Between the trimmed V and J ends, which lost 0 bases and 5 bases, there was a span of 13 bases. The length of the CDR3 is 15 residues. Germline CDR1 and CDR2: MNHEY and SVGEGT.

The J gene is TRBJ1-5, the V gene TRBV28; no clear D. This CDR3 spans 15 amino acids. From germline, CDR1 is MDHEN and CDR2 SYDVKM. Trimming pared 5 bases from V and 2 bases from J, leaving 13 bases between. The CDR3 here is CASSQRGIGNQPQHF. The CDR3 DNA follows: TGTGCCAGCAGTCAACGGGGAATCGGCAATCAGCCCCAGCATTTT.

This CDR3 is CATSEGWDRGTDTQYF. In DNA, the CDR3 is TGTGCCACCAGTGAAGGGTGGGACAGGGGTACAGATACGCAGTATTTT. V and J are TRBV24-1 and TRBJ2-3, with TRBD1 identical over 10 bases. Germline trimming cut 4 bases from V and 3 bases from J; bases unmatched to any gene: 6. CDR3 length: 16 amino acids. The germline V gene encodes CDR1 KGHDR and CDR2 SFDVKD.

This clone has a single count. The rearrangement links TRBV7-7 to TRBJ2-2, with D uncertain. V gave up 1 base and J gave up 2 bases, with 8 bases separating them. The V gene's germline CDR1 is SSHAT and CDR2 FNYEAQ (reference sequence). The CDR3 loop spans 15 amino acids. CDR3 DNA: TGTGCCAGCAGCTTAGAAACGGGTAACACCGGGGAGCTGTTTTTT. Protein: CASSLETGNTGELFF.

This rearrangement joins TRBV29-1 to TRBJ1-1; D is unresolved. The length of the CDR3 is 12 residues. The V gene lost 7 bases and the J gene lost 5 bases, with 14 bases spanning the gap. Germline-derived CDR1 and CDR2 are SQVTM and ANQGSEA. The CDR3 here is CSGTGAGTEAFF. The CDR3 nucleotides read TGCAGCGGTACGGGAGCGGGAACTGAAGCTTTCTTT.

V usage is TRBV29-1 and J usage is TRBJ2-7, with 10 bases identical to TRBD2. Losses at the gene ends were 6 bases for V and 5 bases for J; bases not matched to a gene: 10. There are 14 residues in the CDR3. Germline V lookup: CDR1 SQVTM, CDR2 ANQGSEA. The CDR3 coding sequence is TGCAGCGTGATTCGTGCTAGCGGGAGAGACGAGCAGTACTTC. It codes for CSVIRASGRDEQYF.